This record looks at one TCR beta chain sequence and its context. CD45RO-negative, CCR7-positively selected cells formed the naive CD8 fraction, excluding terminally differentiated effector memory CD45RA+ cells. Source study methods: ImmunoSEQ sequences covered only the junction and lacked quality scores; filtering therefore differed. Assay used: immunoSEQ multiplex PCR; TCRdb lists only in-frame clones, some missing. D and trimming were read from the DNA, whereas the V and J calls and clone size are those reported in that table. The sample records roughly 590,000 clones, 95% being singletons. This entry comes from a study of shared clonotypes between healthy human individuals. Study-wide background: Three CD4 naive, three CD4 memory, two CD8 naive and one CD8 memory plate were used per donor.

Trimming shortened V by 0 bases and J by 7 bases, and 10 bases separated the two germline ends. The CDR3 covers 14 residues. Per germline, CDR1 SGHRS and CDR2 YFSETQ. Sample: naive CD8+ T cells sorted from blood. The chain recombines TRBV5-1 with TRBJ1-4; D might be TRBD1 (5 bases). The TCR was taken from a woman aged 25 to 39 in good health. CDR3 amino acids: CASSLGGVGEKLFF. CDR3 sequence (DNA): TGCGCCAGCAGCTTGGGAGGGGTAGGTGAAAAACTGTTTTTT.